This TCR beta chain was identified during a study of T cell repertoires in cytomegalovirus infection. Study results and caveats: CMV-specific TCR beta clonotypes restricted by HLA-C dominated the ex vivo response.

V shed 4 bases, J shed 8 bases, and the junction held 12 bases outside the gene matches. The CDR3 totals 15 residues. The germline V gene has CDR1 SGHRS and CDR2 YFSETQ. This clonotype has a count of ten or more. What it binds is not known. MiXCR was run by TCRdb on the reads, yielding one entry per CDR3 protein. The table shows 200,000 to 300,000 distinct CDR3 sequences, with around 6.2% occurring only once. Source material: PBMCs. V is TRBV5-1 and J is TRBJ2-1, with 7 bases aligning to TRBD1. The sequence derives from a human donor in good health (CMV status not recorded). Some clones in this sample may be carry-over from other donors' samples. The CDR3 loop is CASSSIPGQSDEQFF. The CDR3 nucleotides read TGCGCCAGCAGCAGTATACCGGGACAGTCTGATGAGCAGTTCTTC.